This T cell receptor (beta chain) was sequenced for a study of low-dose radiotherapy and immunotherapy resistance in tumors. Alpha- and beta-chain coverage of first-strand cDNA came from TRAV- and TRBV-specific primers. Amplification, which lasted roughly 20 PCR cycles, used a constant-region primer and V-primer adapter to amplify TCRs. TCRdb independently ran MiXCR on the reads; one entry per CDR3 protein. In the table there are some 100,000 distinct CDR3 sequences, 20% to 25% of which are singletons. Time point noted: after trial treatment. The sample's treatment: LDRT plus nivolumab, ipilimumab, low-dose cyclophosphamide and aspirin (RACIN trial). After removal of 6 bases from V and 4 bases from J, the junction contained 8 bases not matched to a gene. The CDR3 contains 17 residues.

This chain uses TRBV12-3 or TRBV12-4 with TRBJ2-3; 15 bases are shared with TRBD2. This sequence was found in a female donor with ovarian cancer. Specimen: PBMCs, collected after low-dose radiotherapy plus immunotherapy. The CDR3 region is CASSSLGLAGGPDTQYF. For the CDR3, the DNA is TGTGCCAGCAGCTCACTAGGACTAGCGGGAGGGCCAGATACGCAGTATTTT.